Only a few counts were recorded for the clone carrying this T cell receptor beta chain. Its target is not known. These data come from a study of cytomegalovirus exposure and HLA in healthy donors. General study results and limits: A subsequent analysis found that TCR clusters from the first cohort also tended to co-occur in the 90 to 150 validation repertoires, with under 95% of cluster scores above 0.

Here immunoSEQ multiplex PCR was the method, and the copy in TCRdb shows in-frame clones only, minus some. The table has 250,000 to 350,000 clones, roughly 90% seen once. The receptor was isolated from a woman aged 18-35 years in good health and CMV-seronegative. The specimen sequenced was PBMCs.

DNA for the CDR3: TGTGCCAGCGGCACGGGACAGTCTAATTCACCCCTCCACTTT. This encodes CASGTGQSNSPLHF. The rearrangement joins TRBV6-5 to TRBJ1-6, with TRBD1 matching 7 bases. Germline V gives CDR1 MNHEY, CDR2 SVGAGI. This CDR3 is 14 amino acids long. V trimming: 8 bases; J trimming: 6 bases; junction bases outside the gene matches: 7.